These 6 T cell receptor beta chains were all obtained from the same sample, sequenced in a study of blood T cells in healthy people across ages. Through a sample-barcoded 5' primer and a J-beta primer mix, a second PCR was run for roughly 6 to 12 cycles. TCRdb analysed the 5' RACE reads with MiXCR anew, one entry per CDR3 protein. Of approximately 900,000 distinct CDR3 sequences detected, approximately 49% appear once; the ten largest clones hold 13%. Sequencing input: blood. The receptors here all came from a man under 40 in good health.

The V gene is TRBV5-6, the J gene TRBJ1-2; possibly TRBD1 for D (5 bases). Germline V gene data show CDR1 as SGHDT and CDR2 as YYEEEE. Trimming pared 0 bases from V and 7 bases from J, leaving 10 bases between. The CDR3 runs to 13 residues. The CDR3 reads CASSLGGPLGYTF. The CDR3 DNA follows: TGTGCCAGCAGCTTGGGGGGACCCCTTGGCTACACCTTC.

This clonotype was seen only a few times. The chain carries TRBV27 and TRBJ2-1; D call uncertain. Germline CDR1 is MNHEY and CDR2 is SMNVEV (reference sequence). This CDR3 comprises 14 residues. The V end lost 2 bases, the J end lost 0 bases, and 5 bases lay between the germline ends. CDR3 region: CASSLHSSYNEQFF. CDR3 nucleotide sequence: TGTGCCAGCAGTTTACATAGCTCCTACAATGAGCAGTTCTTC.

This CDR3 reads CSTTGGMNTEAFF. The CDR3 DNA follows: TGCAGTACTACAGGGGGCATGAACACTGAAGCTTTCTTT. The V call is TRBV20-1, the J call TRBJ1-1; 9 bases are a match to TRBD1. CDR3 length equals 13 residues. Germline trimming cut 8 bases from V and 0 bases from J; bases unmatched to any gene: 4. Germline V gene sequence: CDR1 DFQATT, CDR2 SNEGSKA (reference sequence).

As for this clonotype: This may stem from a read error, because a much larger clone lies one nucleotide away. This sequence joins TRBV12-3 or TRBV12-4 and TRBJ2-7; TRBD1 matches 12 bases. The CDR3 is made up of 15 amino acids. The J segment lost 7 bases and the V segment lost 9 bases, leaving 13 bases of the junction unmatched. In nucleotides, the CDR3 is TGTGCCAGTTCATGGGACAGGGGGCTGGACAATGAGCAGTACTTC. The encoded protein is CASSWDRGLDNEQYF.

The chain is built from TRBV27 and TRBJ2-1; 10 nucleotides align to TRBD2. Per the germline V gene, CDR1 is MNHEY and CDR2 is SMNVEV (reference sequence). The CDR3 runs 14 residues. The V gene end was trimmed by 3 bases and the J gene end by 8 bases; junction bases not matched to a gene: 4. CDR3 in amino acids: CASSLERGGDEQFF. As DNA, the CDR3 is TGTGCCAGCAGTTTGGAGCGGGGGGGCGATGAGCAGTTCTTC.

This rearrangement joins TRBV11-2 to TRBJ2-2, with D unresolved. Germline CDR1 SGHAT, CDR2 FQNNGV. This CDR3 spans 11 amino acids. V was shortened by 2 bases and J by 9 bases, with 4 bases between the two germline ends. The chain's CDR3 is CASSLIRELFF. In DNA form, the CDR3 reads TGTGCCAGCAGCTTAATCCGGGAGCTGTTTTTT.